The text below deals with one T cell receptor delta chain. Its recognized antigen is unknown. A far larger clone differs by one base, so this is likely a read error. Other DNA sequences in this specimen translate into the identical CDR3. This record comes from a study of delta chains in infants with herpesvirus infections (dated by TCRdb to the early 2020s). For the study in its entirety: The study prospectively followed a Ugandan infant birth cohort from birth to characterize gammadelta T cell responses to primary cytomegalovirus (CMV) infection. From PBMC, gammadelta TCRs were sequenced for around 19 CMV-infected infants (one congenitally infected) and about eight CMV-uninfected infants who had sufficient sample available. Blood samples from the infants were grouped into approximate ages of 1.5, 4, 8 and 12 months. Previously published Belgian fetal and cord blood gammadelta TCR data were added only for comparison and were not generated in this cohort. Paper-wide results and their limitations: The public clonotype was detected only at the first time point after infection and was not found in uninfected infants or in infants infected after 120 days. Limitations noted by the authors included a small sample size and a lack of race- or environment-matched controls, because nearly all Ugandans acquire CMV before adulthood. In CMV-uninfected infants, the public clonotype might still exist at levels below the detection limit.

The method behind the library was RT-PCR. To generate TCR cDNA, PBMC RNA underwent reverse transcription with SuperScript II using gamma-chain- and delta-chain-specific primers. cDNA was purified with AMPure XP beads, amplified, and indexed with Illumina adapters using the Nextera XT Index Kit. gammadelta TCR libraries were sequenced on an Illumina MiSeq with a V2 300-cycle kit. The authors processed their data as follows. Using MiXCR v2.1.12, CDR3 sequences were assembled, and reads were mapped onto D, J and V genes obtained from GenBank. Repertoire analyses of the CDR3 clonotypes were performed with VDJtools v1.2.1. TCRdb recomputed clones from the public reads with CATT; identical DNA rows were then combined. The V and J calls follow TCRdb's processing rather than the paper's. This sample lists about 530 delta-chain clones; roughly 48% were detected once. The top ten hold around 30% of the sample.

Pregnant women getting prenatal care were recruited in Kampala, Uganda, and their infants were enrolled; maternal HIV status had to be documented. Home visits to families took place weekly, and collection of infant clinical information, oral swabs and peripheral blood began at 6 weeks of age and was repeated every 4 months after that. Blood was collected in heparin tubes, and PBMC were isolated by Ficoll-Paque density gradient centrifugation and cryopreserved. Sequencing used peripheral blood, obtained at time point 3 of longitudinal follow-up. This clonotype originated in a human donor who was a Ugandan infant, either HIV-exposed or HIV-unexposed (not recorded which).

The CDR3 amino acid sequence is: CACGEGSWDTRQMFF. In nucleotides, the sequence is TGTGCCTGTGGTGAGGGTTCCTGGGATACCCGACAGATGTTTTTC. Rearrangement joined TRDV2 to TRDJ3; the D gene assignment is perhaps TRDD2 or TRDD3, with each matching 5 bases. Looking up the germline V gene yields CDR1 GEAIGNYY and CDR2 EKD. From the cysteine through the phenylalanine, the CDR3 covers 15 amino acids. The sequence is cut down to CDR3 DNA, 45 bases in frame from base 1.